One TCR beta chain is described in this entry. Its antigen remains unknown. Trimming shortened V by 2 bases and J by 3 bases, and 10 bases separated the two germline ends. This CDR3 has 15 amino acids. Germline CDR1 MNHEY, CDR2 SMNVEV (reference sequence). The data originate from a study of cytomegalovirus exposure and HLA in healthy donors. The overall study: The early release's HLA-typed donors yielded about 85 million unique TCRs. Findings of the study overall: In a later analysis, parvovirus B19, influenza, CMV and Epstein-Barr virus appeared linked to several top co-occurrence clusters. In an earlier analysis, most TCR beta V segments were productive about 87% or about 30% of the time. As was reported, the classifier diagnosed cytomegalovirus status with high specificity and sensitivity.

The PCR was carried out with 60 Vbeta primers and 13 Jbeta primers. Only in-frame clones appear in the TCRdb table, and some are missing; sequencing was by immunoSEQ multiplex PCR. The sample includes fewer than 250,000 clones, around 84% of them seen just once. The chain employs TRBV27 and TRBJ1-4; no clear D. Sequencing was carried out using PBMCs. The TCR originated in a woman aged 18-30 years in good health and CMV-seronegative. The DNA of the CDR3 is TGTGCCAGCAGTTTACTTGGGAGCGCTAATGAAAAACTGTTTTTT. It specifies CASSLLGSANEKLFF.